The clone carrying this T cell receptor (beta chain) was recorded many times. Its matching antigen is unknown. The CDR3 end lies 3 residues beyond the end of the read and is filled in from the germline J gene. After removal of 5 bases from V and 3 bases from J, the junction contained 7 bases not matched to a gene. From germline, CDR1 is PRHDT and CDR2 FYEKMQ (reference sequence). The CDR3 consists of 15 residues. Caucasian heritage predominated among both patients and controls. The method was immunoSEQ multiplex PCR; TCRdb's version includes in-frame clones alone and lacks a portion of them. This sample comprises roughly 55,000 clones, none seen once only. The data were obtained in a study of T cell clonality in common variable immunodeficiency. Study-level results: Compared with healthy controls, CVID subjects showed increased TCRbeta clonality, mostly in about a third.

This sequence joins TRBV13 and TRBJ1-1, with TRBD1 matching over 9 bases. The sample comprised peripheral blood mononuclear cells. This receptor was identified in a person aged 18 to 70 in good health. Partial CDR3 DNA: TGTGCCAGCAGCCCCGGTACAGGGGGCTACACTGAA. Amino acid sequence: CASSPGTGGYTE. The CDR3 in its entirety is CASSPGTGGYTEAFF.